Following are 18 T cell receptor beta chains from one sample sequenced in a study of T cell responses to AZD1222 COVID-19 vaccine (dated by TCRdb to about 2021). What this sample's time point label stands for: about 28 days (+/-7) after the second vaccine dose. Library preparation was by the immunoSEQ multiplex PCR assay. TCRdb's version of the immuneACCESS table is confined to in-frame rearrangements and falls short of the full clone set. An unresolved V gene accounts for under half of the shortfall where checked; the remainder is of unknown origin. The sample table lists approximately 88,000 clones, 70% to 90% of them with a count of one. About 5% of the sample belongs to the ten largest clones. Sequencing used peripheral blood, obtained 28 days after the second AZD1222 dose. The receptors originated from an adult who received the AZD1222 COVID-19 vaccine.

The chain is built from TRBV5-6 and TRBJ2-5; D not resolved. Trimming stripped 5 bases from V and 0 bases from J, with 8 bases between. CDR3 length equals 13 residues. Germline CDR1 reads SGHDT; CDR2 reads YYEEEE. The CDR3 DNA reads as TGTGCCAGCAGAAACAGAAACCAAGAGACCCAGTACTTC. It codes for CASRNRNQETQYF.

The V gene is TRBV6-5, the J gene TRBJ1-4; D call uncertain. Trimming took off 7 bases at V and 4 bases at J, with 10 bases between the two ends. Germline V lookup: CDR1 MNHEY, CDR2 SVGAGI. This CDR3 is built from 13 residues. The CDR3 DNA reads TGTGCCAGCAAGGGTCCCCTTAATGAAAAACTGTTTTTT. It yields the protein CASKGPLNEKLFF.

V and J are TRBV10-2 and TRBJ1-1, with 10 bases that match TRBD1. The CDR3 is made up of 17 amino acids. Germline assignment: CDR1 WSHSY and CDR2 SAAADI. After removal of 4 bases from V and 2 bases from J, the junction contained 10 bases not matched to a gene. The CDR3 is CASSGRDRGIGNTEAFF. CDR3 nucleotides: TGCGCCAGCAGTGGTAGGGACAGGGGTATCGGAAACACTGAAGCTTTCTTT.

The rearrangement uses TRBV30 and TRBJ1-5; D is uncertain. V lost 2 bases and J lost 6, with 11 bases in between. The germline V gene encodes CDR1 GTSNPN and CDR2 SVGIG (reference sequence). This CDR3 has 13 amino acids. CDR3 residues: CAWSLKGSQPQHF. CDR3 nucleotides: TGTGCCTGGAGTTTAAAAGGATCTCAGCCCCAGCATTTT.

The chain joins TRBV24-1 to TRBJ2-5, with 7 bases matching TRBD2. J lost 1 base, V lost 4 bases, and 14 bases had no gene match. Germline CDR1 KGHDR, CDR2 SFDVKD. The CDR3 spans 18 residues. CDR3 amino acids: CATSDPGRGPPAQETQYF. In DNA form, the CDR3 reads TGTGCCACCAGTGACCCTGGGAGGGGCCCCCCTGCCCAAGAGACCCAGTACTTC.

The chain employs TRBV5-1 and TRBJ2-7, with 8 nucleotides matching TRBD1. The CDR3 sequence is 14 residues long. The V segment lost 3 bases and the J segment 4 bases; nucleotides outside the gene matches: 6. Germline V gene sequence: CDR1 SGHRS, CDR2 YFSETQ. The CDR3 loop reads CASSSGQGPYEQYF. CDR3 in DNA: TGCGCCAGCAGCTCCGGACAGGGTCCTTACGAGCAGTACTTC.

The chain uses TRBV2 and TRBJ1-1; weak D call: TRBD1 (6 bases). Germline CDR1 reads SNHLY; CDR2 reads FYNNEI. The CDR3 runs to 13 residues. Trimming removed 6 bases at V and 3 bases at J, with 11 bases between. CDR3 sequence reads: CASSLTGYTEAFF. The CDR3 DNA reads TGTGCCAGCAGCCTCACAGGGTACACTGAAGCTTTCTTT.

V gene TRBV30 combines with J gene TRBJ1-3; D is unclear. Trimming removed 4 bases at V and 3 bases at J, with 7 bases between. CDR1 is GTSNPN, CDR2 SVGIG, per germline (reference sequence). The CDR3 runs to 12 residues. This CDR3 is CAWKGSGNTIYF. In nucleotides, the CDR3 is TGTGCCTGGAAGGGCAGTGGAAACACCATATATTTT.

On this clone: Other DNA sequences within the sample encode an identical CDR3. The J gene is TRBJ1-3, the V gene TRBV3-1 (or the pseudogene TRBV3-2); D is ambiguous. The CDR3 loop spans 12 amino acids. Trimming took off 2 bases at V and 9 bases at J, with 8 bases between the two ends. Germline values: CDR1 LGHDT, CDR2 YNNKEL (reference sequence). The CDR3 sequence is CASSQTGFTIYF. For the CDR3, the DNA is TGTGCCAGCAGCCAAACCGGGTTCACCATATATTTT.

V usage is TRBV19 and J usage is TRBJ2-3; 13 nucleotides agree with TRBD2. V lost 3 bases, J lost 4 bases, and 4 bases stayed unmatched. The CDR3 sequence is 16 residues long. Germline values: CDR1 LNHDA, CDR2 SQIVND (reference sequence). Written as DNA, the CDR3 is TGTGCCAGTAGTATCCCCGGGACTAGCGGGGCAGATACGCAGTATTTT. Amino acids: CASSIPGTSGADTQYF.

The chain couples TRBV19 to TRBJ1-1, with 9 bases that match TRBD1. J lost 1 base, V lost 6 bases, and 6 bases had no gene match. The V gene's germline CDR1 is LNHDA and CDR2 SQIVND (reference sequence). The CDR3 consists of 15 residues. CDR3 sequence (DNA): TGTGCCAGTAGATCGGACAGGGGAAGGAACACTGAAGCTTTCTTT. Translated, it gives CASRSDRGRNTEAFF.

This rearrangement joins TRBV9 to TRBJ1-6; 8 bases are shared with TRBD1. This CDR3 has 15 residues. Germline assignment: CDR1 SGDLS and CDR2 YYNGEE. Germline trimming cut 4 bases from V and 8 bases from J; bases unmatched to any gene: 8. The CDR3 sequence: CASSPRTGTHSPLHF. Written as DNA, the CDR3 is TGTGCCAGCAGCCCCAGGACAGGGACGCATTCACCCCTCCACTTT. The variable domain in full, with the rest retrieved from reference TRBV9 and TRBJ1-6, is DSGVTQTPKHLITATGQRVTLRCSPRSGDLSVYWYQQSLDQGLQFLIQYYNGEERAKGNILERFSAQQFPDLHSELNLSSLELGDSALYFCASSPRTGTHSPLHFGNGTRLTVT.

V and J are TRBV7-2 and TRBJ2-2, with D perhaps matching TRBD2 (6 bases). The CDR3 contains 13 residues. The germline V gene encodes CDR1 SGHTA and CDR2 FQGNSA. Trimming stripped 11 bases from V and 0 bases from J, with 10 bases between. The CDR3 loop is CAGGGANTGELFF. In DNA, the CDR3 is TGTGCCGGCGGCGGGGCGAACACCGGGGAGCTGTTTTTT.

The CDR3 DNA follows: TGTGCCAGCAGCTCGGACAGGCGGGACACCGGGGAGCTGTTTTTT. Translating it yields CASSSDRRDTGELFF. V usage is TRBV5-6 and J usage is TRBJ2-2, with TRBD1 matching over 7 bases. After removal of 3 bases from V and 3 bases from J, the junction contained 5 bases not matched to a gene. This CDR3 region has 15 residues. The V gene's germline CDR1 is SGHDT and CDR2 YYEEEE.

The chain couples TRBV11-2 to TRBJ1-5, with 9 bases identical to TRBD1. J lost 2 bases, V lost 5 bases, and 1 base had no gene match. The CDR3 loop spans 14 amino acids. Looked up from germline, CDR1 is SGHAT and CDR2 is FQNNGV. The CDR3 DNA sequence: TGTGCCAGCAGCCGGACAGGGGGCAATCAGCCCCAGCATTTT. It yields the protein CASSRTGGNQPQHF.

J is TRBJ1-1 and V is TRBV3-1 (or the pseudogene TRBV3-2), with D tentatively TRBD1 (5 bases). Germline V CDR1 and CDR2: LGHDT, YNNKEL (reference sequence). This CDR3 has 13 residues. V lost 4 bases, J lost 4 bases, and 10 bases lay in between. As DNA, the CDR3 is TGTGCCAGCAGCCGCCGGGACGGCACTGAAGCTTTCTTT. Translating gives CASSRRDGTEAFF.

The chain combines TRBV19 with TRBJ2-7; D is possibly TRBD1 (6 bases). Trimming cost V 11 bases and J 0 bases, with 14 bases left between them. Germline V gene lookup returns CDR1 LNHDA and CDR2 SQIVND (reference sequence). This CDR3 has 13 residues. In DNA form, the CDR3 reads TGTGCCGCAGGGGACGGAAGCTCCTACGAGCAGTACTTC. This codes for CAAGDGSSYEQYF.

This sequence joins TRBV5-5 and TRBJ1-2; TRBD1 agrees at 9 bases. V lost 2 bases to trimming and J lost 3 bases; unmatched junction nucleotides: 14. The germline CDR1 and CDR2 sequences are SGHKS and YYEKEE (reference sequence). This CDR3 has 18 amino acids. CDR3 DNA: TGTGCCAGCAGCTTAAGTCTCGGGAACAGGGGGCGCGACTATGGCTACACCTTC. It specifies CASSLSLGNRGRDYGYTF.